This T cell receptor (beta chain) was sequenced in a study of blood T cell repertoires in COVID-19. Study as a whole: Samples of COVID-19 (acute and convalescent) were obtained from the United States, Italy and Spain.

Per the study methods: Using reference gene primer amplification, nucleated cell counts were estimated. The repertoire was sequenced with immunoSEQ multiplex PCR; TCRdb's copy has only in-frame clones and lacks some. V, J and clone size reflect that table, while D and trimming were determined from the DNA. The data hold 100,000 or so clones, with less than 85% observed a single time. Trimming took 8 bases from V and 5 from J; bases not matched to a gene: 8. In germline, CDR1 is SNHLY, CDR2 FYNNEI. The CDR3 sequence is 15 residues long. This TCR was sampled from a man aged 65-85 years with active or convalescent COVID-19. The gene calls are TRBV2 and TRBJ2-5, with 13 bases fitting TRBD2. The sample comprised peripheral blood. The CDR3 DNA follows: TGTGCCAGCGCCGGACTAGCGGGGGTGCGGGAGACCCAGTACTTC. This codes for CASAGLAGVRETQYF.